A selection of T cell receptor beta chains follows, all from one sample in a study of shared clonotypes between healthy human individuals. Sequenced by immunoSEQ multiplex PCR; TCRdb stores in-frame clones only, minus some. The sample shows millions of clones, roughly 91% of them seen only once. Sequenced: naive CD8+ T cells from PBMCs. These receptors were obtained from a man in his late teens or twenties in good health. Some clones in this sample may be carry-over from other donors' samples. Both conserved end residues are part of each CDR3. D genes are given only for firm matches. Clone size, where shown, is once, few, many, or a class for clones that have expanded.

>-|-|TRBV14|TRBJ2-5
CASSVTGPLMQTQYF
TGTGCCAGCAGCGTCACGGGGCCCTTGATGCAGACCCAGTACTTC
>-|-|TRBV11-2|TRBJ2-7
CASSLSIAVSYEQYF
TGTGCCAGCAGCCTCTCTATAGCGGTATCCTACGAGCAGTACTTC
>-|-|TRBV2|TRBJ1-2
CASSEAGGRSLSYGYTF
TGTGCCAGCAGTGAAGCCGGAGGCCGCTCTCTTTCCTATGGCTACACCTTC
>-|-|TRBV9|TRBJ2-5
CASSGGLETQYF
TGTGCCAGCAGTGGAGGGCTTGAGACCCAGTACTTC
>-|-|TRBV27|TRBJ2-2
CASSPGTRDPETGELFF
TGTGCCAGCAGCCCAGGAACCCGGGACCCGGAGACCGGGGAGCTGTTTTTT
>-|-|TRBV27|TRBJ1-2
CASSLGARYGYTF
TGTGCCAGCAGTTTAGGAGCCCGCTATGGCTACACCTTC
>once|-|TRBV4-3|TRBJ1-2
CASSQDRDSHFHGYTF
TGCGCCAGCAGCCAGGACCGTGACAGTCACTTCCACGGCTACACCTTC
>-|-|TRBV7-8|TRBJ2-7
CASSFPISTPSYEQYF
TGTGCCAGCAGCTTTCCCATCTCAACACCGTCCTACGAGCAGTACTTC
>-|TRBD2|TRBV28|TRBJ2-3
CASSPGGYYTDTQYF
TGTGCCAGCAGTCCGGGGGGGTACTACACAGATACGCAGTATTTT
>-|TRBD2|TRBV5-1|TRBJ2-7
CASSSDLTSGRANDEQYF
TGCGCCAGCAGCTCGGACCTGACTAGCGGGAGGGCCAACGACGAGCAGTACTTC
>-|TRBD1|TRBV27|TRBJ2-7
CASSAGQGIYEQYF
TGTGCCAGCAGCGCGGGACAGGGCATCTACGAGCAGTACTTC